This T cell receptor beta chain came from a study of shared clonotypes between healthy human individuals. Points from the study as a whole: Generally, naive subsets (rather than memory subsets) showed larger estimated richness. Unshared clonotypes carried lower generation probabilities than those common to all four donors.

This CDR3 spans 15 amino acids. Germline loops: CDR1 SGHRS, CDR2 YFSETQ. Concerning this clone itself: Its antigen is as yet unknown. An end of the junction differs from the germline gene, which may be a read error.

An even split of each subset's genomic DNA across several immunoSEQ plates was performed. TCRdb's table, derived via immunoSEQ multiplex PCR, lists solely in-frame clones and lacks some. Seen here are more than 900,000 clones, about four fifths observed once, and the top ten hold around 0.6%. The source of this sequence is a man aged 18 to 30 in good health. Some clones in this sample may be carry-over from other donors' samples. The sample consisted of memory CD4+ T cells from PBMCs. Regarding subset: CD45RA-negative fraction. This chain uses TRBV5-1 with TRBJ1-1; D might be TRBD1 (5 bases). CDR3 sequence: CASSFTGPPGSEAFF. The CDR3 region has the DNA TGCGCCAGCAGCTTCACAGGCCCTCCAGGCTCTGAGGCTTTCTTT.